Listed here are 20 T cell receptor beta chains from one sample, sequenced in a study of blood T cell repertoires in COVID-19. The assay was immunoSEQ multiplex PCR, and TCRdb's table has in-frame clones only and misses some. The table shows just under 350,000 clones, with about 90% occurring only once. The sequenced sample consisted of peripheral blood. These TCRs come from a woman in her 70s with COVID-19, enrolled during active disease.

The chain carries TRBV2 and TRBJ2-7; 7 nucleotides align to TRBD1. Germline V gene data show CDR1 as SNHLY and CDR2 as FYNNEI. The CDR3 is 15 residues long. V trimming: 8 bases; J trimming: 3 bases; junction bases outside the gene matches: 13. For the CDR3, the DNA is TGTGCCAGCGGATGGACCGGGACAGAAAGCTACGAGCAGTACTTC. Protein: CASGWTGTESYEQYF.

The chain recombines TRBV4-2 with TRBJ1-5; 10 bases align to TRBD1. V dropped 0 bases and J dropped 6; count of bases not matched to a gene: 5. The length of the CDR3 is 16 residues. The germline V gene has CDR1 LGHNA and CDR2 YNFKEQ. This chain's CDR3 is CASSQDRQGAVQPQHF. The CDR3 region has the DNA TGTGCCAGCAGCCAAGATCGACAGGGGGCCGTTCAGCCCCAGCATTTT.

The chain couples TRBV6-6 to TRBJ1-1; D is uncertain. The length of the CDR3 is 15 residues. The germline V and J ends were trimmed by 4 bases and 1 base, with 13 bases remaining between them. CDR1 and CDR2 from the germline V gene are MNHNY and SVGAGI (reference sequence). CDR3 region: CASSSVSLANTEAFF. The CDR3 region has the DNA TGTGCCAGCAGTTCAGTCTCCTTGGCGAACACTGAAGCTTTCTTT.

The V call is TRBV28, the J call TRBJ1-1; TRBD1 matches at 9 bases. The V gene end was trimmed by 5 bases and the J gene end by 3 bases; junction bases not matched to a gene: 13. The germline CDR1 and CDR2 sequences are MDHEN and SYDVKM. The CDR3 loop spans 17 amino acids. The CDR3 DNA reads TGTGCCAGCAGTCCGGGGACAGGGACATGGGGGGACACTGAAGCTTTCTTT. The encoded protein is CASSPGTGTWGDTEAFF.

The gene calls are TRBV28 and TRBJ1-5; the match to TRBD1 covers 8 bases. V dropped 10 bases and J dropped 5; count of bases not matched to a gene: 10. CDR3 length: 14 residues. CDR1 is MDHEN, CDR2 SYDVKM, per germline. The CDR3, as DNA: TGTGCCACCCGGGACAGGAGGTGGGATCAGCCCCAGCATTTT. Translation: CATRDRRWDQPQHF. The full variable domain, in which reference TRBV28 and TRBJ1-5 provide the parts outside the CDR3, is DVKVTQSSRYLVKRTGEKVFLECVQDMDHENMFWYRQDPGLGLRLIYFSYDVKMKEKGDIPEGYSVSREKKERFSLILESASTNQTSMYLCATRDRRWDQPQHFGDGTRLSIL.

The V gene is TRBV25-1, the J gene TRBJ1-2; 7 nucleotides agree with TRBD1. The length of the CDR3 is 18 residues. Germline values: CDR1 MGHDK, CDR2 SYGVNS. V lost 1 base, J lost 2 bases, and 13 bases stayed unmatched. The CDR3 coding sequence is TGTGCCAGCAGTGAATGGGATTGGACAGGAGCTTCCAACTATGGCTACACCTTC. Translation: CASSEWDWTGASNYGYTF.

This clone has only a few counts. This chain connects TRBV5-1 to TRBJ1-4; possibly TRBD1 for D (5 bases). Germline loops: CDR1 SGHRS, CDR2 YFSETQ. The CDR3 sequence is 15 residues long. Trimming removed 4 bases at V and 8 bases at J, with 18 bases between. Here the CDR3 DNA reads TGCGCCAGCAGCCTCGGGACTGCCGTGGGGGAAAAACTGTTTTTT. It codes for CASSLGTAVGEKLFF.

The chain joins TRBV24-1 to TRBJ2-3; D gene ambiguous. Trimming took off 4 bases at V and 0 bases at J, with 10 bases between the two ends. Germline CDR1 and CDR2: KGHDR and SFDVKD. This CDR3 is 15 amino acids long. The CDR3 loop is CATSEGDLSTDTQYF. CDR3 DNA: TGTGCCACCAGTGAAGGAGACCTTAGCACAGATACGCAGTATTTT.

This chain joins TRBV19 and TRBJ1-1; D possibly corresponds to TRBD1 (6 bases). CDR3 size: 13 residues. Trimming took 1 base from V and 7 from J, leaving 10 bases between them. CDR1 and CDR2 (germline): LNHDA, SQIVND (reference sequence). CDR3 sequence: CASSIGQTGEAFF. The CDR3 DNA reads TGTGCCAGTAGTATAGGGCAGACAGGTGAAGCTTTCTTT. The whole variable domain, remainder taken from reference TRBV19 and TRBJ1-1, is DGGITQSPKYLFRKEGQNVTLSCEQNLNHDAMYWYRQDPGQGLRLIYYSQIVNDFQKGDIAEGYSVSREKKESFPLTVTSAQKNPTAFYLCASSIGQTGEAFFGQGTRLTVV.

The J gene is TRBJ1-2, the V gene TRBV6-4; 8 bases are shared with TRBD1. This CDR3 is 16 amino acids long. Losses at the gene ends were 2 bases for V and 5 bases for J; bases not matched to a gene: 10. CDR1 and CDR2 (germline): MRHNA, SNTAGT. The CDR3 sequence: CASSDPPGGEGYGYTF. Here the CDR3 DNA reads TGTGCCAGCAGTGACCCCCCAGGGGGCGAGGGGTATGGCTACACCTTC.

This chain connects TRBV6-5 to TRBJ1-6; D not resolved. The germline V gene has CDR1 MNHEY and CDR2 SVGAGI. CDR3 length equals 14 residues. V dropped 2 bases and J dropped 7 bases, with 9 bases sitting between them. The CDR3 loop is CASSYPQANSPLHF. CDR3 nucleotides: TGTGCCAGCAGTTACCCCCAGGCCAATTCACCCCTCCACTTT.

This clone was counted between two and nine times. The chain carries TRBV27 and TRBJ2-7; D is possibly TRBD2 (7 bases). Per germline, CDR1 MNHEY and CDR2 SMNVEV (reference sequence). CDR3 length: 17 amino acids. Trimming cost V 4 bases and J 3 bases, with 22 bases left between them. As DNA, the CDR3 is TGTGCCAGCAGTTACCCCTCCCGGGGGGCTGGGAGCTACGAGCAGTACTTC. This translates into CASSYPSRGAGSYEQYF.

The chain carries TRBV5-8 and TRBJ1-5; the match to TRBD1 covers 8 bases. Losses at the gene ends were 2 bases for V and 11 bases for J; bases not matched to a gene: 3. CDR3 length equals 12 residues. The germline CDR1 and CDR2 sequences are SGHTS and YDEGEE. CDR3 residues: CASSFRGRAQHF. CDR3 nucleotides: TGTGCCAGCAGCTTCAGGGGGCGAGCCCAGCATTTT.

The rearrangement joins TRBV24-1 to TRBJ1-2; 10 bases map to TRBD1. With 4 bases clipped from V and 5 bases from J, the junction kept 6 bases outside the gene matches. The germline V gene encodes CDR1 KGHDR and CDR2 SFDVKD. This CDR3 spans 15 amino acids. CDR3 amino acids: CATSEGTGEGYGYTF. CDR3 nucleotides: TGTGCCACCAGTGAGGGGACAGGGGAAGGATATGGCTACACCTTC.

V and J are TRBV6-1 and TRBJ2-7; no clear D gene. This CDR3 is 12 amino acids long. V was trimmed by 1 base and J by 3 bases, leaving 4 bases between them. Per germline, CDR1 MNHNS and CDR2 SASEGT. CDR3 DNA: TGTGCCAGCAGTGAAGGTTACTACGAGCAGTACTTC. It codes for CASSEGYYEQYF.

This chain connects TRBV7-6 to TRBJ2-7, with D possibly TRBD1 on 6 matching bases. The CDR3 is 15 residues long. Germline V gene sequence: CDR1 SGHVS, CDR2 FNYEAQ. Trimming took off 4 bases at V and 2 bases at J, with 15 bases between the two ends. In DNA form, the CDR3 reads TGTGCCAGCAGCTCCTACCAGACAGGAACCTACGAGCAGTACTTC. As protein: CASSSYQTGTYEQYF.

The chain has TRBV19 and TRBJ2-3, with unresolved D. The germline V gene encodes CDR1 LNHDA and CDR2 SQIVND (reference sequence). The CDR3 is 16 amino acids. The V end lost 0 bases, the J end lost 0 bases, and 10 bases lay between the germline ends. The CDR3 here is CASSIEGSISTDTQYF. CDR3 sequence (DNA): TGTGCCAGTAGTATAGAGGGCAGCATAAGCACAGATACGCAGTATTTT.

The chain recombines TRBV6-2 or TRBV6-3 with TRBJ1-2, with D possibly being TRBD1 (6 bases). The CDR3 sequence is 13 residues long. Germline V lookup: CDR1 MNHEY, CDR2 SVGEGT. V was clipped by 2 bases and J by 4 bases, with 8 bases between them. The CDR3 protein is CASSYGQSYGYTF. Written as DNA, the CDR3 is TGTGCCAGCAGTTACGGACAGAGCTATGGCTACACCTTC.

J is TRBJ1-1 and V is TRBV2; 7 nucleotides agree with TRBD1. The V gene's germline CDR1 is SNHLY and CDR2 FYNNEI. The CDR3 is made up of 13 amino acids. J lost 6 bases, V lost 8 bases, and 9 bases had no gene match. This chain's CDR3 is CASDRGRDAEAFF. The CDR3 bases are TGTGCCAGCGATAGGGGGCGGGACGCTGAAGCTTTCTTT.

The chain couples TRBV7-9 to TRBJ1-6; 7 nucleotides line up with TRBD1. V dropped 5 bases and J dropped 9; count of bases not matched to a gene: 13. Per germline, CDR1 SEHNR and CDR2 FQNEAQ (reference sequence). The CDR3 consists of 16 residues. The DNA of the CDR3 is TGTGCCAGCAGCGCAGAGAGGGGGCCTTGGGGTTCACCCCTCCACTTT. Protein sequence: CASSAERGPWGSPLHF. The full variable domain, rest sourced from reference TRBV7-9 and TRBJ1-6, is DTGVSQNPRHKITKRGQNVTFRCDPISEHNRLYWYRQTLGQGPEFLTYFQNEAQLEKSRLLSDRFSAERPKGSFSTLEIQRTEQGDSAMYLCASSAERGPWGSPLHFGNGTRLTVT.